This T cell receptor (beta chain) was retrieved from a study of T cells after yellow fever vaccination. Broader study findings: Most primary-vaccination clones reappeared after the booster (about 97% CD4, about 88% CD8). The study noted that FACS-sorted repertoires could contain abundant clonotypes contaminating from the bulk population. Peaking on day 5 versus 15, the secondary response was faster but weaker.

CDR3 length: 18 residues. This clonotype was counted only a few times. Its target is not known. By 5'RACE template switching, TCR cDNA was produced, with a universal primer site and UMIs added in the process. TCRdb re-derived calls from the 5' RACE reads in MiXCR, one entry per CDR3 protein. Of roughly 320,000 distinct CDR3 sequences in the sample, about 10% were seen once. This clonotype was sampled from a man in his late teens or twenties who received the YFV17D yellow fever vaccine. Specimen: CD4+ T cells sorted from PBMCs, collected 45 days after the yellow fever booster vaccination. This chain links TRBV21-1 with TRBJ2-7; the tabulated D call, TRBD1, remains unverified against the DNA. TRBV21-1 is assigned pseudogene status. CDR3 in amino acids: CASSKWRYRDRGIYEQYF. CDR3 bases: TGTGCCAGCAGCAAATGGCGGTACCGGGACAGGGGTATCTACGAGCAGTACTTC.